A selection of T cell receptor beta chains follows, all from one sample in a study of T cell repertoires in cytomegalovirus infection. TCRdb re-called the reads through MiXCR, storing one row per CDR3 protein. The sample includes 400,000 or so distinct CDR3 sequences, around 32% of them seen just once. Sequenced: PBMCs. The receptors here all came from a human donor in good health (CMV status not recorded). Some clones in this sample may be carry-over from other donors' samples. CDR3s include the opening cysteine and the closing phenylalanine or tryptophan. D genes are given only for firm matches. Not all rows give a size; the values are once, few, many and, for expanded clones, a class.

v_call	d_call	clone_size	j_call	cdr3_aa	cdr3_nt
TRBV11-2	TRBD1	NA	TRBJ1-3	CASSRTGGRNTIYF	TGTGCCAGCAGCCGGACAGGGGGCAGAAACACCATATATTTT
TRBV19	NA	NA	TRBJ1-5	CASSQKDGLSNQPQHF	TGTGCCAGTAGCCAGAAGGACGGACTTAGCAATCAGCCCCAGCATTTT
TRBV27	NA	NA	TRBJ1-2	CASSLSPDPNYGYTF	TGTGCCAGCAGTTTATCGCCAGACCCTAACTATGGCTACACCTTC
TRBV7-8	TRBD1	NA	TRBJ2-5	CASSSPGQIIQETQYF	TGTGCCAGCAGCTCCCCGGGACAGATTATCCAAGAGACCCAGTACTTC
TRBV28	NA	few	TRBJ1-2	CASSFVGRYGYTF	TGTGCCAGCAGTTTTGTAGGGCGGTATGGCTACACCTTC
TRBV11-2	NA	many	TRBJ2-4	CASSSRTENIQYF	TGTGCCAGCAGCTCAAGGACAGAAAACATTCAGTACTTC
TRBV20-1	NA	NA	TRBJ1-6	CSARISSGTTNSPLHF	TGCAGTGCTAGAATCTCTTCCGGGACGACTAATTCACCCCTCCACTTT
TRBV12-5	TRBD1	many	TRBJ2-1	CASGRDSHTDEQFF	TGTGCTAGTGGACGGGACAGCCATACGGATGAGCAGTTCTTC
TRBV7-2	NA	many	TRBJ2-2	CASSGTRDLPVMNTGELFF	TGTGCCAGCAGCGGGACCCGGGACCTCCCTGTTATGAACACCGGGGAGCTGTTTTTT
TRBV25-1	NA	NA	TRBJ2-7	CASSPAGPIYEQYF	TGTGCCAGCAGCCCTGCCGGGCCGATCTACGAGCAGTACTTC
TRBV7-2	NA	many	TRBJ2-7	CASSLTVPSYEQYF	TGTGCCAGCAGCTTAACAGTTCCCTCCTACGAGCAGTACTTC
TRBV5-3	NA	NA	TRBJ2-7	CASSYAGKTYEQYF	TGTGCCAGCAGCTATGCGGGGAAGACCTACGAGCAGTACTTC
TRBV28	NA	many	TRBJ1-2	CASSLWEENYGYTF	TGTGCCAGCAGTTTATGGGAAGAAAACTATGGCTACACCTTC
TRBV6-2/TRBV6-3	TRBD2	few	TRBJ2-1	CASRYSGGPYNEQFF	TGTGCCAGCCGATATAGCGGGGGGCCGTACAATGAGCAGTTCTTC
TRBV6-2/TRBV6-3	NA	NA	TRBJ1-5	CASSYSGGNQPQRF	TGTGCCAGCAGTTACAGCGGAGGCAATCAGCCCCAGCGTTTT
TRBV7-2	TRBD2	NA	TRBJ2-5	CASNLEGTSGGQTQYF	TGTGCCAGCAACTTAGAGGGGACTAGCGGGGGGCAGACCCAGTACTTC
TRBV18	TRBD1	NA	TRBJ1-1	CASSGTVRLNTEAFF	TGTGCCAGCTCGGGGACAGTGAGATTGAACACTGAAGCTTTCTTT
TRBV20-1	NA	once	TRBJ2-5	CSARSGQQETQYF	TGCAGTGCTAGATCCGGACAGCAAGAGACCCAGTACTTC
TRBV4-1	TRBD1	many	TRBJ2-3	CASSQVVSRWTGSTDTQYF	TGCGCCAGCAGCCAAGTAGTAAGTCGTTGGACAGGGAGCACAGATACGCAGTATTTT
TRBV2	TRBD1	few	TRBJ1-5	CASSLSGTGEDQPQHF	TGTGCCAGCAGTTTATCCGGGACAGGGGAGGATCAGCCCCAGCATTTT
TRBV20-1	NA	NA	TRBJ2-3	CSAYGGGDTQYF	TGCAGTGCCTACGGAGGCGGAGATACGCAGTATTTT
TRBV20-1	TRBD2	NA	TRBJ2-7	CSARDTRGAEQYF	TGCAGTGCTAGAGACACGCGGGGGGCCGAGCAGTACTTC
TRBV5-1	NA	NA	TRBJ1-1	CASSLGGWTEAFF	TGCGCCAGCAGCTTAGGGGGTTGGACTGAAGCTTTCTTT
TRBV12-3/TRBV12-4	TRBD1	many	TRBJ1-3	CASRHRGTSGNTIYF	TGTGCCAGCAGGCACAGGGGGACCTCTGGAAACACCATATATTTT
TRBV4-1	TRBD1	few	TRBJ2-7	CASSQGQGNYEQYF	TGCGCCAGCAGCCAAGGACAGGGGAACTACGAGCAGTACTTC
TRBV19	NA	NA	TRBJ1-5	CASSMAGVRQPQHF	TGTGCCAGTAGTATGGCGGGGGTGCGGCAGCCCCAGCATTTT
TRBV2	NA	NA	TRBJ1-1	CASSYRDTGTEAFF	TGTGCCAGCAGTTACCGGGACACTGGGACTGAAGCTTTCTTT
TRBV5-6	TRBD1	few	TRBJ1-6	CASSFSPGQPNSPLHF	TGTGCCAGCAGCTTTTCACCGGGACAGCCTAATTCACCCCTCCACTTT
TRBV12-3/TRBV12-4	NA	NA	TRBJ1-3	CASSHSDRNAIYF	TGTGCCAGCAGTCACTCGGATAGAAACGCCATATATTTT
TRBV25-1	TRBD2	few	TRBJ2-3	CASSAGGGSTDTQYF	TGTGCCAGCAGTGCGGGGGGGGGAAGCACAGATACGCAGTATTTT
TRBV5-6	TRBD1	NA	TRBJ1-1	CASSLYHRGNTEAFF	TGTGCCAGCAGCCTATACCACAGGGGCAACACTGAAGCTTTCTTT
TRBV7-9	NA	few	TRBJ2-3	CASHSIVGSTDTQYF	TGTGCCAGCCACTCTATTGTAGGGAGCACAGATACGCAGTATTTT
TRBV20-1	TRBD1	NA	TRBJ1-4	CSARGQGIGKLFF	TGCAGTGCTAGGGGACAGGGAATCGGAAAACTGTTTTTT
TRBV5-6	TRBD1	few	TRBJ1-1	CASSLDGQGVATYLTEAFF	TGTGCCAGCAGCTTGGACGGTCAGGGGGTGGCAACTTACCTCACTGAAGCTTTCTTT
TRBV7-2	NA	many	TRBJ1-2	CASSALVGKGNYGYTF	TGTGCCAGCAGCGCCCTTGTGGGAAAGGGTAACTATGGCTACACCTTC
TRBV7-8	TRBD2	few	TRBJ2-1	CASSPTGGGREQFF	TGTGCCAGCAGCCCGACCGGGGGGGGCCGCGAGCAGTTCTTC
TRBV19	NA	NA	TRBJ2-3	CASSIVFAGTPTDTQYF	TGTGCCAGTAGTATAGTGTTCGCGGGGACCCCCACAGATACGCAGTATTTT